This T cell receptor beta chain was documented in a study of monozygotic twins with inflammatory bowel disease (dated by TCRdb to about 2019). For context, the study as a whole: The full study comprised about 28 monozygotic twin pairs: nine German pairs (four IBD-concordant, five IBD-discordant) and 19 IBD-discordant Danish pairs. Within discordant pairs, disease-associated traits were sought mainly by comparing IBD patients with their genetically identical healthy co-twins. Each individual had, on average, about 151 000 unique TCRalpha sequences and 181 000 unique TCRbeta sequences available for analysis.

From the cysteine up to the phenylalanine, the CDR3 has a length of 17 residues. This entry has no DNA. The CDR1 and CDR2 encoded by the germline V gene (reference sequence) are PRHDT and FYEKMQ. Worth noting for this clonotype: This receptor's antigen is unknown.

Results and caveats for the whole study, not just this receptor: IBD patients had lower TCRbeta repertoire diversity, measured by the inverse Simpson index, than their healthy co-twins. Concordant and discordant twins showed no difference in repertoire similarity, possibly because of limited statistical power. The results gave no support for a single strong signal or clonotype linked to IBD. Because patients received different immunosuppressive treatments, the repertoires may have picked up extra background noise and variability between individuals. Distinction between different T cell subtypes could not be achieved in the analysis. Compared with healthy twins, IBD patients shared fewer clonotypes with other individuals, and the difference was most pronounced in patients with signs of disease activity.

Library preparation employed 5' RACE. The input for every TCR library was around 4,000 ng of total RNA. cDNA was synthesized with SMARTScribe reverse transcriptase in eight separate reactions per sample. During cDNA synthesis, template switching was used to introduce unique molecular identifiers that contained a 6-nucleotide sample barcode. Two nested PCRs of roughly 15 and 9 cycles amplified the TCRalpha and TCRbeta cDNA, and bead purification followed each PCR. Before amplification, cDNA was treated with uracil DNA-glycosylase and purified using the QIAquick PCR purification kit. The second PCR added Illumina TruSeq-compatible adapters along with sample-specific barcodes. Library quality and concentration were assessed using TapeStation and Qubit, and 5 to 6 ng of each library was pooled. Sequencing of the pooled libraries was done on an Illumina HiSeq2500 single-index Rapid Run using custom sequencing primers and 2 x 100 bp reads. The paper's processing steps were these. MiGEC version 1.2.6 was used for UMI-based consensus assembly to correct PCR and sequencing errors. MiXCR version 2.1.1 handled V(D)J alignment, clonotype assembly and CDR3 extraction. Gene usage, clonotype sharing and MAIT/NKT TCR abundance were normalised by analysing the top 1000, 10 000 and 20 000 clonotypes per sample. Diversity was computed as the inverse Simpson index with the vegan R package after downsampling to 27 000 UMIs. Statistical testing used paired Mann-Whitney U tests on the discordant twin pairs and applied Benjamini-Hochberg correction for multiple testing. TCRdb reprocessed the reads and provides one entry for every CDR3 protein sequence; no DNA is given. The V and J calls here are based on TCRdb, not the publication. The table for this sample shows more than 110,000 distinct CDR3 sequences. 1% to 1.5% of the sample is in the top ten clones.

From each donor, an approximately 2.3 ml peripheral blood sample was drawn into PAXgene tubes and stored at -80 degrees C. Without any T cell sorting, total RNA was extracted from whole blood using the PAXgene blood miRNA kit on an automated QIAcube. Deep TCRalpha and TCRbeta repertoire profiling with unique molecular barcoding was performed on peripheral blood of monozygotic twin pairs concordant or discordant for inflammatory bowel disease. For every twin pair, smoking habits were documented, and each individual was categorised as a current, former or never smoker. Recombination connected TRBV13 to TRBJ2-7; checking the TCRdb D call of TRBD1 is not possible without DNA. This clonotype was sampled from a human donor with ulcerative colitis or Crohn's disease, or a healthy co-twin of an affected twin (not recorded which). Material for sequencing was blood. CDR3 loop: CASSEGQGTPPDYEQYF.